These 23 T cell receptor beta chains were sequenced from one sample in a study of T cell changes during pregnancy in multiple sclerosis. Profiled with immunoSEQ multiplex PCR; TCRdb holds only in-frame clones, not every one. The data show around 57,000 clones, about 90% seen once. The material sequenced was CD4+ T cells from peripheral blood mononuclear cells, taken after pregnancy. The origin of the receptors is a female donor in good health, enrolled as a control in a pregnancy study.

This clone was counted once. The chain uses TRBV7-2 and TRBJ2-5; no definite D call. The CDR3 is 12 residues long. Trimming shortened V by 6 bases and J by 4 bases, and 9 bases separated the two germline ends. Per germline, CDR1 SGHTA and CDR2 FQGNSA. CDR3 loop: CASREPGETQYF. CDR3 bases: TGTGCCAGCAGGGAACCGGGAGAGACCCAGTACTTC.

This chain connects TRBV7-3 to TRBJ2-1, with 7 bases aligning to TRBD2. The CDR3 consists of 15 residues. CDR1 and CDR2 (germline): SGHTA, FQGTGA. Germline trimming cut 4 bases from V and 4 bases from J; bases unmatched to any gene: 7. The CDR3, as DNA: TGTGCCAGCAGCTCAACTGGGGGGGGTTACAATGAGCAGTTCTTC. Protein sequence: CASSSTGGGYNEQFF.

This clone was detected only once. V is TRBV5-1 and J is TRBJ1-4, with a possible D match to TRBD1 (5 bases). Looked up from germline, CDR1 is SGHRS and CDR2 is YFSETQ. V shed 4 bases and J shed 4 bases, with 8 bases lying between them. The CDR3 is 13 residues long. The CDR3 is CASSTDSNEKLFF. DNA for the CDR3: TGCGCCAGCAGCACAGACAGTAATGAAAAACTGTTTTTT.

This chain links TRBV5-6 with TRBJ1-1; D uncertain. Germline assignment: CDR1 SGHDT and CDR2 YYEEEE. CDR3 length: 11 amino acids. V lost 5 bases and J lost 2, with 4 bases in between. CDR3 in amino acids: CASSLNTEAFF. The CDR3 region has the DNA TGTGCCAGCAGTCTCAACACTGAAGCTTTCTTT.

The chain uses TRBV6-6 and TRBJ1-4, with a possible D match to TRBD1 (6 bases). The V and J ends lost 2 bases and 5 bases respectively, with 12 bases between them. The CDR3 spans 15 residues. Germline values: CDR1 MNHNY, CDR2 SVGAGI (reference sequence). In DNA form, the CDR3 reads TGTGCCAGCAGTTACATGAGGGGGGGGAATGAAAAACTGTTTTTT. This encodes CASSYMRGGNEKLFF.

This clone was recorded once. The rearrangement links TRBV5-5 to TRBJ2-6; TRBD1 agrees at 7 bases. Germline values: CDR1 SGHKS, CDR2 YYEKEE (reference sequence). Trimming cost V 3 bases and J 4 bases; bases outside gene matches: 7. The CDR3 has 16 residues. Here the CDR3 reads CASSWSDRHGANVLTF. CDR3 nucleotides: TGTGCCAGCAGCTGGTCGGACAGGCACGGGGCCAACGTCCTGACTTTC.

The gene calls are TRBV5-1 and TRBJ1-2, with 12 positions matching TRBD1. The CDR3 contains 15 residues. Trimming cost V 3 bases and J 8 bases; bases outside gene matches: 8. The germline V gene has CDR1 SGHRS and CDR2 YFSETQ. The CDR3, as DNA: TGCGCCAGCAGCTCTTCCGGGACAGGGGGCGCGGGCTACACCTTC. Translating gives CASSSSGTGGAGYTF.

V is TRBV6-5 and J is TRBJ1-6, with D uncertain. The CDR3 extends over 16 amino acids. The germline V and J ends were trimmed by 1 base and 0 bases, with 7 bases remaining between them. Per germline, CDR1 MNHEY and CDR2 SVGAGI. The CDR3 here is CASSYFGVSYNSPLHF. The CDR3 DNA reads TGTGCCAGCAGTTACTTCGGGGTCTCCTATAATTCACCCCTCCACTTT.

The chain carries TRBV10-3 and TRBJ1-1, with TRBD1 identical over 8 bases. This CDR3 spans 14 amino acids. With V trimmed by 10 bases and J by 1 base, 8 bases remained unmatched. The germline V gene has CDR1 ENHRY and CDR2 SYGVKD. Here the CDR3 DNA reads TGTGCCACCAGAGAGACAGGGGAGAACACTGAAGCTTTCTTT. It codes for CATRETGENTEAFF.

The chain links TRBV7-9 to TRBJ2-5; TRBD2 matches at 10 bases. V lost 5 bases to trimming and J lost 4 bases; unmatched junction nucleotides: 7. Germline CDR1 and CDR2: SEHNR and FQNEAQ (reference sequence). This CDR3 has 15 amino acids. CDR3 nucleotides: TGTGCCAGCAGCGCCGGGACTAGCGCCCGAGAGACCCAGTACTTC. This encodes CASSAGTSARETQYF.

The gene calls are TRBV5-4 and TRBJ1-4; D perhaps matches TRBD1 (5 bases). The CDR3 covers 15 residues. V lost 4 bases to trimming and J lost 10 bases, with 20 bases between them. Per germline, CDR1 SGHNT and CDR2 YYREEE (reference sequence). CDR3 protein: CASSPGVQEGVKLFF. The CDR3 DNA reads TGTGCCAGCAGCCCAGGCGTACAAGAAGGGGTAAAACTGTTTTTT.

The genes are TRBV28 and TRBJ2-4; 7 positions match TRBD2. CDR1 and CDR2 from the germline V gene are MDHEN and SYDVKM. The CDR3 consists of 13 residues. The ends lost 10 bases at V and 6 bases at J; junction bases unmatched: 9. The CDR3 region has the DNA TGTGCCACTAGGCGGGAGCTACCAAACATTCAGTACTTC. Its protein product is CATRRELPNIQYF. Variable domain in full (rest from reference TRBV28 and TRBJ2-4): DVKVTQSSRYLVKRTGEKVFLECVQDMDHENMFWYRQDPGLGLRLIYFSYDVKMKEKGDIPEGYSVSREKKERFSLILESASTNQTSMYLCATRRELPNIQYFGAGTRLSVL.

The rearrangement links TRBV28 to TRBJ1-2; D gene uncertain. Germline loops: CDR1 MDHEN, CDR2 SYDVKM. Trimming shortened V by 8 bases and J by 4 bases, and 5 bases separated the two germline ends. The CDR3 totals 10 residues. The CDR3 reads CASGPYGYTF. CDR3 nucleotides: TGTGCCAGCGGGCCCTATGGCTACACCTTC.

A remark on this clone: Its ends do not fully match the called genes, so a read error is possible. The gene calls are TRBV7-7 and TRBJ2-3, with 8 bases fitting TRBD1. Germline V gives CDR1 SSHAT, CDR2 FNYEAQ (reference sequence). This CDR3 comprises 15 residues. The CDR3 DNA reads TGTGCTAGCAGCCCGCAACAGGGGGTCACAGATACGCAGTATTTT. Its protein product is CASSPQQGVTDTQYF.

This clone was seen a single time. V and J are TRBV5-6 and TRBJ2-3, with D possibly being TRBD2 (5 bases). The CDR3 is 14 amino acids. Per the germline V gene, CDR1 is SGHDT and CDR2 is YYEEEE. The V and J ends lost 6 bases and 6 bases respectively, with 17 bases between them. The CDR3 here is CASTLLGEFDTQYF. DNA for the CDR3: TGTGCCAGCACCCTCCTTGGGGAGTTTGATACGCAGTATTTT.

Only a few counts were recorded for this clone. V gene TRBV30 combines with J gene TRBJ1-6; D call uncertain. Between the trimmed V and J ends, which lost 0 bases and 6 bases, there was a span of 6 bases. Germline V gives CDR1 GTSNPN, CDR2 SVGIG (reference sequence). The CDR3 sequence is 13 residues long. CDR3 amino acids: CAWSVQVNSPLHF. The DNA of the CDR3 is TGTGCCTGGAGTGTCCAGGTTAATTCACCCCTCCACTTT.

This chain connects TRBV10-3 to TRBJ1-1; 7 bases fit TRBD1. The CDR3 runs to 12 residues. Germline V lookup: CDR1 ENHRY, CDR2 SYGVKD. Trimming cost V 3 bases and J 11 bases; bases outside gene matches: 6. The CDR3 sequence: CAISERTGGAFF. In nucleotides, the CDR3 is TGTGCCATCAGTGAACGGACAGGAGGGGCTTTCTTT.

This clone has only one observation. The rearrangement uses TRBV28 and TRBJ1-2; 7 nucleotides align to TRBD1. J was trimmed by 8 bases and V by 6 bases; bases with no gene match: 15. The CDR3 runs to 15 residues. Germline V gene data show CDR1 as MDHEN and CDR2 as SYDVKM. CDR3 sequence: CASSEDPTGLSGYTF. The CDR3 DNA follows: TGTGCCAGCAGCGAGGACCCGACAGGGTTAAGCGGCTACACCTTC.

This sequence joins TRBV28 and TRBJ1-1, with 9 nucleotides matching TRBD1. Germline CDR1 is MDHEN and CDR2 is SYDVKM. The CDR3 covers 15 residues. V trimming: 6 bases; J trimming: 5 bases; junction bases outside the gene matches: 10. As DNA, the CDR3 is TGTGCCAGCAGCTCGGGACAGGGTCCCCGGACTGAAGCTTTCTTT. Encoded protein: CASSSGQGPRTEAFF.

This sequence joins TRBV28 and TRBJ1-2, with D perhaps TRBD1 (5 bases). V was clipped by 5 bases and J by 4 bases, with 14 bases between them. Per germline, CDR1 MDHEN and CDR2 SYDVKM. The CDR3 loop spans 14 amino acids. The CDR3 is CASSLPPGVYGYTF. In nucleotides, the CDR3 is TGTGCCAGCAGTCTTCCTCCGGGGGTCTATGGCTACACCTTC.

The V and J genes are TRBV9 and TRBJ2-7, with 7 bases identical to TRBD1. Trimming took 1 base from V and 4 from J; bases not matched to a gene: 14. The CDR3 has 17 residues. CDR1 and CDR2 from the germline V gene are SGDLS and YYNGEE. The CDR3 reads CASSVSGTARPLYEQYF. In DNA, the CDR3 is TGTGCCAGCAGCGTAAGTGGGACAGCTCGTCCCCTTTACGAGCAGTACTTC.

CDR3 bases: TGTGCCAGCAGCTACCGCGAGGTTCCGGATACGCAGTATTTT. As protein: CASSYREVPDTQYF. The rearrangement uses TRBV5-8 and TRBJ2-3; D gene uncertain. CDR1 is SGHTS, CDR2 YDEGEE, per germline. The CDR3 contains 14 residues. Trimming shortened V by 3 bases and J by 6 bases, and 14 bases separated the two germline ends.

The gene calls are TRBV11-3 and TRBJ2-2; 9 nucleotides line up with TRBD1. Germline CDR1 and CDR2: SGHNT and YENEEA. This CDR3 is 13 amino acids long. V lost 5 bases and J lost 8; bases outside the gene matches: 3. The CDR3 sequence is CASSGQGTGELFF. The CDR3 bases are TGTGCCAGCAGCGGACAGGGGACTGGGGAGCTGTTTTTT.